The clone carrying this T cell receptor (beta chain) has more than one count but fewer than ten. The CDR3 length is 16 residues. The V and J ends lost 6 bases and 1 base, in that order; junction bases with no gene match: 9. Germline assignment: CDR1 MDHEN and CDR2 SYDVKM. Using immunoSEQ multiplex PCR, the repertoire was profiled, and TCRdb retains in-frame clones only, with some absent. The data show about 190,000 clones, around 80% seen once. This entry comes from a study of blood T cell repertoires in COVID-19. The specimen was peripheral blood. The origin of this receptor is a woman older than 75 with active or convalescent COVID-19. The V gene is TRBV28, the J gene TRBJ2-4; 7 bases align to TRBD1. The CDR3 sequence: CASSDDREGAKNIQYF. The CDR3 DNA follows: TGTGCCAGCAGCGATGACAGGGAAGGTGCCAAAAACATTCAGTACTTC. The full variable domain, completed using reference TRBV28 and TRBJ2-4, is DVKVTQSSRYLVKRTGEKVFLECVQDMDHENMFWYRQDPGLGLRLIYFSYDVKMKEKGDIPEGYSVSREKKERFSLILESASTNQTSMYLCASSDDREGAKNIQYFGAGTRLSVL.